Listed below are T cell receptor beta chains from one sample, sequenced in a study of monozygotic twins with inflammatory bowel disease. From its re-call of the 5' RACE reads, TCRdb lists each CDR3 protein once, without DNA. The table for this sample gives around 450,000 distinct CDR3 sequences. The specimen sequenced was blood. The receptors were sampled from a human donor with ulcerative colitis or Crohn's disease, or a healthy co-twin of an affected twin (not recorded which). Each CDR3 is given with its conserved first and last residue.

J gene,V gene,CDR3 protein
TRBJ1-6,TRBV7-3,CASRITGTGGNSPLHF
TRBJ2-1,TRBV29-1,CSTGKGQYNEQFF
TRBJ2-7,TRBV3-1,CASSQPNGDEQYF
TRBJ1-1,TRBV5-1,CASSVRVTGTEAFF
TRBJ2-3,TRBV3-1,CASSPLAGGLDTQYF
TRBJ2-2,TRBV7-2,CASSFRPRGGELFF
TRBJ1-6,TRBV20-1,CSSGRQNSPLHF
TRBJ1-2,TRBV7-9,CASTAQTELYGYTF
TRBJ2-3,TRBV7-2,CASSLGRSGGTDTQYF
TRBJ2-3,TRBV20-1,CSARFRETDTQYF
TRBJ1-4,TRBV3-1,CASSQEGTVQKLFF
TRBJ1-1,TRBV6-1,CASRGGFAGDTEAFF
TRBJ1-1,TRBV9,CASSVEQGNTEAFF
TRBJ1-1,TRBV7-2,CASSLDRTEAFF
TRBJ1-6,TRBV6-1,CASRRETNRSPLHF
TRBJ2-1,TRBV19,CASSMLGGGPYEQFF
TRBJ2-7,TRBV6-1,CASRRLPGQGIYEQYF
TRBJ2-5,TRBV20-1,CSASSEGGQETQYF
TRBJ1-5,TRBV6-1,CASSEGSAFLNQPQHF
TRBJ1-2,TRBV2,CASSGRQGGGYTF
TRBJ1-1,TRBV19,CASSIPPAGRSEAFF
TRBJ1-1,TRBV12-3/TRBV12-4,CASGGTGGRTEAFF
TRBJ1-5,TRBV30,CAWSGGQLLGPQHF
TRBJ2-2,TRBV29-1,CSVGGGTKNTGELFF
TRBJ1-1,TRBV5-1,CASSLASTANTEAFF
TRBJ2-1,TRBV5-1,CASSFLTGVSYNEQFF
TRBJ2-7,TRBV7-2,CASSSRGGEQYF
TRBJ2-5,TRBV5-1,CASSVQGAVETQYF
TRBJ2-3,TRBV6-1,CATRGLAGPDTQYF
TRBJ2-4,TRBV19,CASSVVAKNIQYF
TRBJ1-5,TRBV7-9,CASSPQAGNQPQHF
TRBJ2-2,TRBV29-1,CSVTGQSNTGELFF
TRBJ2-3,TRBV3-1,CASSPGGTFTDTQYF
TRBJ2-2,TRBV9,CASSVSGGISTGELFF
TRBJ2-1,TRBV20-1,CSASNAPGDEQFF
TRBJ2-7,TRBV15,CATSRGGGQAFEQYF
TRBJ1-2,TRBV3-1,CASSEVGPDRPFWGYTF
TRBJ2-5,TRBV4-2,CASSQEFSSEQETQYF
TRBJ2-7,TRBV29-1,CSVVAVLDEQYF
TRBJ1-1,TRBV10-3,CAISDPTRATEAFF
TRBJ2-1,TRBV10-3,CAISEPGLAAYNEQFF
TRBJ2-2,TRBV24-1,CATSDLPLGTGELFF
TRBJ2-3,TRBV5-1,CASSLLPSGGTDTQYF
TRBJ2-7,TRBV20-1,CSASRGASGPYEQYF
TRBJ1-1,TRBV4-1,CASSQDVGMNTEAFF